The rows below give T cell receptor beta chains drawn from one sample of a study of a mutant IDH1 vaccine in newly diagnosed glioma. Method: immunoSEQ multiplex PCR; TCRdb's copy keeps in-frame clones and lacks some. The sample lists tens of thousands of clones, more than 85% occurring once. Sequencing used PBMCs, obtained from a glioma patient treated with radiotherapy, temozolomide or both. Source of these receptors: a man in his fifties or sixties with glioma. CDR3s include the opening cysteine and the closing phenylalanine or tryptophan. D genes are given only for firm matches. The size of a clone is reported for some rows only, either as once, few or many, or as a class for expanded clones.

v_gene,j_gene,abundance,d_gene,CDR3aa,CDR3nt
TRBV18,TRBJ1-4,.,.,CASSPPMTVATNEKLFF,TGTGCCAGCTCACCACCGATGACGGTTGCAACTAATGAAAAACTGTTTTTT
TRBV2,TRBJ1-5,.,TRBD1,CASTTGEDQPQHF,TGTGCCAGCACTACAGGGGAGGATCAGCCCCAGCATTTT
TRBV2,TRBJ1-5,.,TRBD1,CASKFGGQGNQPQHF,TGTGCCAGCAAATTCGGGGGACAGGGCAATCAGCCCCAGCATTTT
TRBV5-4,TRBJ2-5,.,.,CASSRSQGPARTKKETQYF,TGTGCCAGCAGCAGATCCCAAGGCCCTGCACGAACTAAAAAAGAGACCCAGTACTTC
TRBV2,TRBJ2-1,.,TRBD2,CASRASGLASYNEQFF,TGTGCCAGCAGGGCCTCTGGACTAGCGTCGTACAATGAGCAGTTCTTC
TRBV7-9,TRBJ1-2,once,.,CASRGTGSGGGYTF,TGTGCCAGCCGAGGGACGGGATCGGGTGGGGGCTACACCTTC
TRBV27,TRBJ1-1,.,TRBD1,CASSRQGELEAFF,TGTGCCAGCAGTCGACAGGGGGAACTTGAAGCTTTCTTT
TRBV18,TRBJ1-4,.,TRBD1,CASSQQGATNEKLFF,TGTGCCAGCTCACAACAGGGGGCCACTAATGAAAAACTGTTTTTT
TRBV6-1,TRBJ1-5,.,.,CASSGMYQPQHF,TGTGCCAGCAGTGGGATGTATCAGCCCCAGCATTTT
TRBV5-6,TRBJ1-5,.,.,CASSLRSTGLRQPQHF,TGTGCCAGCAGCTTAAGGAGTACGGGTCTTAGGCAGCCCCAGCATTTT
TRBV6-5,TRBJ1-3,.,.,CASSYSEAGNTIYF,TGTGCCAGCAGTTACTCGGAGGCTGGAAACACCATATATTTT
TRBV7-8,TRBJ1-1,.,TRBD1,CASSFDRDAEAFF,TGTGCCAGCAGCTTCGACAGGGACGCTGAAGCTTTCTTT
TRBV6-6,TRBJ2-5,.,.,CASSYSPTVPQETQYF,TGTGCCAGCAGTTACTCACCGACAGTTCCCCAAGAGACCCAGTACTTC
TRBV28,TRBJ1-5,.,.,CASSLSLDRLRPQHF,TGTGCCAGCAGTTTATCGTTGGACAGACTTCGGCCCCAGCATTTT
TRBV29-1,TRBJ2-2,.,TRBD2,CSVDPSGSRVAGELFF,TGCAGCGTTGACCCTAGCGGGAGTAGAGTGGCCGGGGAGCTGTTTTTT
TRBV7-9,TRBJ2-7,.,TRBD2,CASRGTSGVPYEQYF,TGTGCCAGCAGGGGGACTAGCGGCGTCCCCTACGAGCAGTACTTC
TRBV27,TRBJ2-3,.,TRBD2,CASRIGLAAPGYTQYF,TGTGCCAGCAGAATCGGACTAGCGGCCCCAGGGTATACGCAGTATTTT
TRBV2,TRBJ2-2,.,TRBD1,CASSPKTGKNTGELFF,TGTGCCAGCAGTCCAAAGACAGGGAAGAACACCGGGGAGCTGTTTTTT
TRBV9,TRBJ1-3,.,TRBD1,CASGQGTGNTIYF,TGTGCCAGCGGACAGGGGACTGGAAACACCATATATTTT
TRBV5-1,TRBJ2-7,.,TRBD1,CASSATTGSSYEQYF,TGCGCCAGCAGCGCCACGACAGGGAGCTCCTACGAGCAGTACTTC
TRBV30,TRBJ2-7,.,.,CGMGRGVYEQYF,TGTGGTATGGGCAGGGGGGTCTACGAGCAGTACTTC
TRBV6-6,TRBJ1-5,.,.,CASMAGYSNQPQHF,TGTGCCAGCATGGCGGGATATAGCAATCAGCCCCAGCATTTT
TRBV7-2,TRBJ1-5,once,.,CASSLAGSGNQPQHF,TGTGCCAGCAGCTTAGCTGGCAGCGGCAATCAGCCCCAGCATTTT
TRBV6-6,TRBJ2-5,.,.,CASSYSEVETQYF,TGTGCCAGCAGTTACTCGGAGGTAGAGACCCAGTACTTC
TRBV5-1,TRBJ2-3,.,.,CASSGRTASTDTQYF,TGCGCCAGCAGCGGGAGGACAGCTAGCACAGATACGCAGTATTTT
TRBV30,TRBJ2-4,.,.,CAWASGPGNIQYF,TGTGCCTGGGCCTCCGGGCCTGGAAACATTCAGTACTTC
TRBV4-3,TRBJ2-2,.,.,CASSRGASEANTGELFF,TGCGCCAGCAGCCGGGGGGCTAGCGAGGCGAACACCGGGGAGCTGTTTTTT
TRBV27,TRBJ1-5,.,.,CASGVGTDHQPQHF,TGTGCCAGTGGTGTAGGCACGGACCATCAGCCCCAGCATTTT
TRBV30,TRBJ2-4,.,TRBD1,CAWSVGTGKNIQYF,TGTGCCTGGAGTGTAGGGACAGGGAAAAACATTCAGTACTTC
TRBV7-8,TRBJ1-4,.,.,CASSPREIQGEKLFF,TGTGCCAGCAGCCCGCGCGAGATCCAGGGGGAAAAACTGTTTTTT
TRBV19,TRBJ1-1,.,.,CASSPLLRVNTEAFF,TGTGCCAGTAGTCCCCTCCTGCGGGTTAACACTGAAGCTTTCTTT
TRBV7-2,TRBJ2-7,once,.,CASSLLDLEQYF,TGTGCCAGCAGCTTACTGGACCTTGAGCAGTACTTC
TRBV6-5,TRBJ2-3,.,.,CASSFIREPQYF,TGTGCCAGCAGTTTCATCAGGGAGCCGCAGTATTTT
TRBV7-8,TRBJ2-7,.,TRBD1,CASSLTGSEQYF,TGTGCCAGCAGCTTGACAGGGTCCGAGCAGTACTTC
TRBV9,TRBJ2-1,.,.,CASSVLIVPGFLGYNEQFF,TGTGCCAGCAGCGTATTAATAGTCCCCGGATTTCTGGGATACAATGAGCAGTTCTTC
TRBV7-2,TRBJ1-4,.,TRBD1,CASSLVGGGSEKLFF,TGTGCCAGCAGCTTAGTAGGGGGCGGTTCCGAAAAACTGTTTTTT
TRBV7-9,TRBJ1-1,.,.,CASSLGTWGGGAFF,TGTGCCAGCAGCTTAGGAACCTGGGGCGGCGGAGCTTTCTTT
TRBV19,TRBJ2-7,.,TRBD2,CASSKRGASYEQYF,TGTGCCAGTAGTAAGCGGGGGGCCTCCTACGAGCAGTACTTC
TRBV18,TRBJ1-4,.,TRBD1,CASSPRQGGDEKLFF,TGTGCCAGCTCACCAAGACAGGGTGGAGATGAAAAACTGTTTTTT
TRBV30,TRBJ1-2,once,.,CAWSLKTVNYGYTF,TGTGCCTGGAGTTTAAAGACGGTAAACTATGGCTACACCTTC
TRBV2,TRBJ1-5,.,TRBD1,CASMGAGGPNQPQHF,TGTGCCAGCATGGGGGCAGGGGGGCCCAATCAGCCCCAGCATTTT
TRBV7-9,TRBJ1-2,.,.,CASSLGPGGLYGYTF,TGTGCCAGCAGCTTAGGTCCCGGAGGCCTCTATGGCTACACCTTC
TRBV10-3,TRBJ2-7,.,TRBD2,CAISTGLAGESYEQYF,TGTGCCATCAGTACGGGACTAGCGGGGGAATCCTACGAGCAGTACTTC
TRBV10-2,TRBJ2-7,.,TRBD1,CASRPGTGGDEQYF,TGCGCCAGCAGACCCGGGACAGGGGGCGACGAGCAGTACTTC
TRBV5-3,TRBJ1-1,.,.,CARSLPWMNTEAFF,TGTGCCAGAAGCTTGCCGTGGATGAACACTGAAGCTTTCTTT
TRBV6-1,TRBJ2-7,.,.,CASSRDRSYEQYF,TGTGCCAGCAGTAGAGACAGGTCCTACGAGCAGTACTTC
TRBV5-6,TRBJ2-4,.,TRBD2,CASSSRLAGTKNIQYF,TGTGCCAGCAGCTCACGACTAGCGGGGACCAAAAACATTCAGTACTTC
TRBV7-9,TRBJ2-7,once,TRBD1,CASSHRDSFGEQYF,TGTGCCAGCAGCCACCGGGACAGCTTTGGGGAGCAGTACTTC
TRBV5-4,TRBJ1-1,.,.,CASSLGGGTEAFF,TGTGCCAGCAGCTTGGGAGGGGGCACTGAAGCTTTCTTT
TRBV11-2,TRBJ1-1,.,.,CASSYGGVMNTEAFF,TGTGCCAGCAGCTACGGCGGGGTGATGAACACTGAAGCTTTCTTT
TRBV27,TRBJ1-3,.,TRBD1,CASSLSYRGFGNTIYF,TGTGCCAGCAGTTTATCTTACAGGGGGTTTGGAAACACCATATATTTT
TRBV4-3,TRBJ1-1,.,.,CASSLEKDMNTEAFF,TGCGCCAGCAGCCTGGAGAAGGATATGAACACTGAAGCTTTCTTT